The T cell receptor beta chain under discussion was sequenced for a study of T-cell memory formation after mild COVID-19. 5'RACE, which relied on constant-segment primers, yielded TCR alpha and TCR beta cDNA libraries carrying sample barcodes and UMIs. In TCRdb, the 5' RACE reads were re-called with MiXCR into one record per CDR3 protein. This sample has 200,000 to 300,000 distinct CDR3 sequences, with approximately 9% found just once. In this sample, this clonotype turned up many times. The clonotype was recovered from a man aged 18-30 years who had mild COVID-19 (a few samples of this study predate the infection). Cell type and time point are not known. Material for sequencing was PBMCs or a T cell subset sorted from them (not recorded which).

Written as DNA, the CDR3 is TGTGCCAGCAGCTTACGACAGGACACTGAAGCTTTCTTT. This gives the protein CASSLRQDTEAFF. The chain is built from TRBV7-2 and TRBJ1-1, with TRBD1 as a possible D gene (6 bases). The germline gives CDR1 SGHTA, CDR2 FQGNSA. Trimming took 2 bases from V and 3 from J, leaving 7 bases between them. This CDR3 is built from 13 residues.